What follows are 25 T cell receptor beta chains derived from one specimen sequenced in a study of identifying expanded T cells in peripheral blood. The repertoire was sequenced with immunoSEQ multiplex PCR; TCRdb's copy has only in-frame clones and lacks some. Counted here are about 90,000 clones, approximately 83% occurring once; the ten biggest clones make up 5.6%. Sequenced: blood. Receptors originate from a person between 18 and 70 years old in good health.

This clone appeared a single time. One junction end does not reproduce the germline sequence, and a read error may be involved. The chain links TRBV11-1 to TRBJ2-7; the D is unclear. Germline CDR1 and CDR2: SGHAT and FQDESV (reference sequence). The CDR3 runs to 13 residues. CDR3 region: CASSLALLRQIHF. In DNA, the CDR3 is TGTGCCAGCAGCTTAGCCCTATTACGTCAAATCCACTTC.

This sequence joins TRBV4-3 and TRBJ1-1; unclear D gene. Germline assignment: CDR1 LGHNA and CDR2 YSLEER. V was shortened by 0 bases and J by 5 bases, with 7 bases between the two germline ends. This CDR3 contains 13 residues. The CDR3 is CASSQDGWTEAFF. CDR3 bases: TGCGCCAGCAGCCAAGATGGGTGGACTGAAGCTTTCTTT.

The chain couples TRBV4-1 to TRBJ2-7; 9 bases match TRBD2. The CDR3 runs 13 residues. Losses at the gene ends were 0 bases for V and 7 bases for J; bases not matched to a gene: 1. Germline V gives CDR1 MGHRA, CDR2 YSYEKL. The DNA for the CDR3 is TGCGCCAGCAGCCAAGATGCGGGGGGGGAGCAGTACTTC. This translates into CASSQDAGGEQYF.

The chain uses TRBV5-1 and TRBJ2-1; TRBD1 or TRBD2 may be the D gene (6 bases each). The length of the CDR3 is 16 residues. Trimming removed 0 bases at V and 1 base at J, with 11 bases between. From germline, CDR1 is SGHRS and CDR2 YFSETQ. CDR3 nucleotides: TGCGCCAGCAGCTTGGCCCAGGGGAGGTCCTACAATGAGCAGTTCTTC. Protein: CASSLAQGRSYNEQFF.

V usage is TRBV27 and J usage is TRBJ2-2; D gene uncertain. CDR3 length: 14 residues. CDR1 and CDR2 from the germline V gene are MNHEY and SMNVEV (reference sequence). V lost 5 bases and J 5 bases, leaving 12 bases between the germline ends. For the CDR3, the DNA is TGTGCCAGCAGTCAAAGCCCCTATACCGGGGAGCTGTTTTTT. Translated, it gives CASSQSPYTGELFF.

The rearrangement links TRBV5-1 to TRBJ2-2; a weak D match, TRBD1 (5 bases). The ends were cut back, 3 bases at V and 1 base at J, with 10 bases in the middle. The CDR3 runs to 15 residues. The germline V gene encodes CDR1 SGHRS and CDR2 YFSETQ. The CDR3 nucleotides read TGCGCCAGCAGCTCGGGCGGACAGAACACCGGGGAGCTGTTTTTT. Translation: CASSSGGQNTGELFF.

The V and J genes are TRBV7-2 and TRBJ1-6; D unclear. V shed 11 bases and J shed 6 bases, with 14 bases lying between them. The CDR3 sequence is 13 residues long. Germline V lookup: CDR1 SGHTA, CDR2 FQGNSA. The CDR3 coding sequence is TGTGCCTCCCGCAGAGCCAGTAATTCACCCCTCCACTTT. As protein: CASRRASNSPLHF.

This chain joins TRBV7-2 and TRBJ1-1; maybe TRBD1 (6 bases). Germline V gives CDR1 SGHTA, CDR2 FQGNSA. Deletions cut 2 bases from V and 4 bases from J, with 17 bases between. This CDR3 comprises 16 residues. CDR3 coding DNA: TGTGCCAGCAGCTTATACGTCGGGGGCATTGGCACTGAAGCTTTCTTT. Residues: CASSLYVGGIGTEAFF.

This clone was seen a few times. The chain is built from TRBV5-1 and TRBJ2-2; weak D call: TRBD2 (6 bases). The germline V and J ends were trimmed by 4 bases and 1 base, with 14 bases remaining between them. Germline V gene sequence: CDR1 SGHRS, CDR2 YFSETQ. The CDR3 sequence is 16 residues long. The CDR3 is CASSGGTALNTGELFF. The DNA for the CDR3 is TGCGCCAGCAGCGGCGGGACCGCCTTGAACACCGGGGAGCTGTTTTTT.

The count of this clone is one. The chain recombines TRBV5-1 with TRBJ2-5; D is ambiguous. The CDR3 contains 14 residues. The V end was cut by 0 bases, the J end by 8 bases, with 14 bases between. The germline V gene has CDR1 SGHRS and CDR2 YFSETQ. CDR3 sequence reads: CASSLEISQSTQYF. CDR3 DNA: TGCGCCAGCAGCTTGGAAATTAGCCAGAGCACCCAGTACTTC.

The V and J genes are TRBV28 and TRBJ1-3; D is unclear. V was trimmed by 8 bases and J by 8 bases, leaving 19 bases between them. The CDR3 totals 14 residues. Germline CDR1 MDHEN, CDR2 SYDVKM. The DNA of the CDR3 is TGTGCCAGCGGAGGTGGCAGTTCGAGCTACACCATATATTTT. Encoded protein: CASGGGSSSYTIYF.

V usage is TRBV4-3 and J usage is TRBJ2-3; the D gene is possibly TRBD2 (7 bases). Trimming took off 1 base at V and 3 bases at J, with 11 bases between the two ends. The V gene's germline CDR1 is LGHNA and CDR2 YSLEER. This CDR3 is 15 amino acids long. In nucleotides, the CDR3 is TGCGCCAGCAGCCAAGCGGGGGGCCAGACAGATACGCAGTATTTT. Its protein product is CASSQAGGQTDTQYF.

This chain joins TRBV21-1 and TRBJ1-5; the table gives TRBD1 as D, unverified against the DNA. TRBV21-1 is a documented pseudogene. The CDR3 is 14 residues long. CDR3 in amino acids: CASSKQVNYQPQHF. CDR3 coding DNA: TGTGCCAGCAGCAAACAGGTAAACTATCAGCCCCAGCATTTT.

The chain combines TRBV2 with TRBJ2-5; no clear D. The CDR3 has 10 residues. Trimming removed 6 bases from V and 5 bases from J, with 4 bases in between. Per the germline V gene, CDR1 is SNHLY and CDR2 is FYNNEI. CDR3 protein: CASREETQYF. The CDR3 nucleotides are TGTGCCAGCAGGGAGGAGACCCAGTACTTC.

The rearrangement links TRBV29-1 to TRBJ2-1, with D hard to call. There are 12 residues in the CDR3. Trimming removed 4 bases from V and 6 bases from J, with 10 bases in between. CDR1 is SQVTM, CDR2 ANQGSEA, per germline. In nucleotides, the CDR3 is TGCAGCGTTGGAGGCACAGTCAATGAGCAGTTCTTC. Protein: CSVGGTVNEQFF.

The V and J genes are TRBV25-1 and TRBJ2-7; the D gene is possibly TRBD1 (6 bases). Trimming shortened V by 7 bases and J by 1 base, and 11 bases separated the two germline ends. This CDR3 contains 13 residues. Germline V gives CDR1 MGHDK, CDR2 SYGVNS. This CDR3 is CASNSRGSYEQYF. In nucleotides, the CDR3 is TGTGCCAGCAATTCCAGGGGTTCCTACGAGCAGTACTTC.

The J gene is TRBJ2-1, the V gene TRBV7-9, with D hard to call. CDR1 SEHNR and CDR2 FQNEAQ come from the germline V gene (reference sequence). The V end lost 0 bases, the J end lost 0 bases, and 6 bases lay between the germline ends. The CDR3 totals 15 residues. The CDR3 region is CASSLAASSYNEQFF. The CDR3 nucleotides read TGTGCCAGCAGCTTAGCTGCAAGCTCCTACAATGAGCAGTTCTTC.

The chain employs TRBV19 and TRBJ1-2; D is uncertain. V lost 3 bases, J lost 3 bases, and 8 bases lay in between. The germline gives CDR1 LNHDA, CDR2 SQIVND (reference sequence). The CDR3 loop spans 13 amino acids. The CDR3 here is CASSILKYYGYTF. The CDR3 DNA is TGTGCCAGTAGTATCCTGAAATACTATGGCTACACCTTC.

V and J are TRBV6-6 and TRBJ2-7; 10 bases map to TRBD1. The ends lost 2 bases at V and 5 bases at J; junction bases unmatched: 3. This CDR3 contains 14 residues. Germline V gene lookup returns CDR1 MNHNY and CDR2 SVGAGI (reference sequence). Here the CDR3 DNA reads TGTGCCAGCAGTTACGCGGGACAGGGGAACGAGCAGTACTTC. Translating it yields CASSYAGQGNEQYF.

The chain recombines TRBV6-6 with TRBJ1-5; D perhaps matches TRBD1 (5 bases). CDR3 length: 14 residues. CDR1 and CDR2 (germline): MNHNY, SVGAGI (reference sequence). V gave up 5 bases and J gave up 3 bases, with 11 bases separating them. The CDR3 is CASSDPGPNQPQHF. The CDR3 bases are TGTGCCAGCAGTGACCCGGGACCCAATCAGCCCCAGCATTTT.

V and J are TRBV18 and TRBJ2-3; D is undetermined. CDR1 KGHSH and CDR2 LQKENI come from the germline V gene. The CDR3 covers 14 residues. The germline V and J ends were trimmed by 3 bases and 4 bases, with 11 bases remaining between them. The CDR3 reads CASSPGKGSDTQYF. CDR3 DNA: TGTGCCAGCTCACCGGGAAAAGGGTCAGATACGCAGTATTTT.

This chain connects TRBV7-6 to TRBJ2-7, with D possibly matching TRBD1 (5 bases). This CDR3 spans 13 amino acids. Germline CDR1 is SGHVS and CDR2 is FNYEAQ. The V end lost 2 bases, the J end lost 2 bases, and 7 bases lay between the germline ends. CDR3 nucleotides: TGTGCCAGCAGCTTACAACAGGCCTACGAGCAGTACTTC. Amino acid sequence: CASSLQQAYEQYF.

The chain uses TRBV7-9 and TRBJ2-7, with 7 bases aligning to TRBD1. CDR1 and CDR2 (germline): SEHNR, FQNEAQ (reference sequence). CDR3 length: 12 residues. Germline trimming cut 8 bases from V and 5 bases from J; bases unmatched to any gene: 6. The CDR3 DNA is TGTGCCAGCGCGGGCCAGGGGGACGAGCAGTACTTC. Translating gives CASAGQGDEQYF.

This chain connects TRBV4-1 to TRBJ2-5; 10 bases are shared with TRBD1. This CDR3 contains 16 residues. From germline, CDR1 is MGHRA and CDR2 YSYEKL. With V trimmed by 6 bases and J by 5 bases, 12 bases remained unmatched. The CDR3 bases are TGCGCCAGCAGGGATACCGGGACAGGGGCGCAGGAGACCCAGTACTTC. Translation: CASRDTGTGAQETQYF.

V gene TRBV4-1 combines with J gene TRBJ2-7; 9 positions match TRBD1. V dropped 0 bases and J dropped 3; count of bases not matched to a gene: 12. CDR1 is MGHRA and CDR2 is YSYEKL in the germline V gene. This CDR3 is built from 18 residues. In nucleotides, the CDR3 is TGCGCCAGCAGCCAAGAGCTTTTCATGGGACAGGGACTCTACGAGCAGTACTTC. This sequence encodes CASSQELFMGQGLYEQYF.